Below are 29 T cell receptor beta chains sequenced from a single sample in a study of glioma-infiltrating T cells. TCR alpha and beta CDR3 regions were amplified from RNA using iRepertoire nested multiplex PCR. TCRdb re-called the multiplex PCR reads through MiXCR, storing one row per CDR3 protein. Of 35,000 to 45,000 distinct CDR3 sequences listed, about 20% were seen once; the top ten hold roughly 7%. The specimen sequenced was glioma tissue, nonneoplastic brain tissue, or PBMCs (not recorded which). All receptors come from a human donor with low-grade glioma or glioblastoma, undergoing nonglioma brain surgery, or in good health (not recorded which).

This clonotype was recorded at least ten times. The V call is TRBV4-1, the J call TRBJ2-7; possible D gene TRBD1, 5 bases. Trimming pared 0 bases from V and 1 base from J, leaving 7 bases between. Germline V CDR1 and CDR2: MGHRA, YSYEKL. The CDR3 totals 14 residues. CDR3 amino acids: CASSQEQGSYEQYV. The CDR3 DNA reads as TGCGCCAGCAGCCAAGAGCAGGGATCCTACGAGCAGTACGTC.

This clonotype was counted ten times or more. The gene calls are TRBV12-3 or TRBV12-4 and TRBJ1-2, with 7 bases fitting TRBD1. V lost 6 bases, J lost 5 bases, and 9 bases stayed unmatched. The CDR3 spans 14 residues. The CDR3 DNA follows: TGTGCCAGCAGCTCCTCGGACAGGCTATATGGCTACACCTTC. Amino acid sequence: CASSSSDRLYGYTF.

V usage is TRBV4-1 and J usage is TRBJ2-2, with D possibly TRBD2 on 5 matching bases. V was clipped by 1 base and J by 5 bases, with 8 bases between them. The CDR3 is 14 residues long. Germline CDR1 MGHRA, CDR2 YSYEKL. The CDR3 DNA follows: TGCGCCAGCAGCCAAGTCCGGGGAACCGGGGAGCTGTTTTTT. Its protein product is CASSQVRGTGELFF.

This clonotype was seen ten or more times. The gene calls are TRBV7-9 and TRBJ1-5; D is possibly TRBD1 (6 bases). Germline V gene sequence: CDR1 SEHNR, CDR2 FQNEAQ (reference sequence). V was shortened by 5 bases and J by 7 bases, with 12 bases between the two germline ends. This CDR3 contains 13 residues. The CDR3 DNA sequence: TGTGCCAGCAGCCTAGGGGGGTTACAGCCCCAGCATTTT. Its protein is CASSLGGLQPQHF.

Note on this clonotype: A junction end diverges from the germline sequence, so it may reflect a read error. The chain's CDR3 is CASSLGPGSGRTQETKYF. The CDR3 nucleotides read TGTGCCAGCAGTTTAGGGCCGGGTAGCGGGAGGACCCAAGAGACCAAGTACTTC. The chain joins TRBV12-3 or TRBV12-4 to TRBJ2-5; 10 nucleotides match TRBD2. The CDR3 sequence is 18 residues long.

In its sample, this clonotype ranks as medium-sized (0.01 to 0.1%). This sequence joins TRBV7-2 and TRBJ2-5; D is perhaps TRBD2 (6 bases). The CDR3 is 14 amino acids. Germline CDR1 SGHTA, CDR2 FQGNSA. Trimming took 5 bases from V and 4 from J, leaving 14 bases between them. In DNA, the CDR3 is TGTGCCAGCAGCCCGAGGGACTTTGTAGAGACCCAGTACTTC. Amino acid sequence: CASSPRDFVETQYF.

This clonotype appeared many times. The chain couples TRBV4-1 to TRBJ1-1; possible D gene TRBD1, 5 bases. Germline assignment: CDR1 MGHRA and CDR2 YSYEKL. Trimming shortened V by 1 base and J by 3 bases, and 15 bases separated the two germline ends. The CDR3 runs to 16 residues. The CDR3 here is CASSQGQGRGYTEAFF. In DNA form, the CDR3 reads TGCGCCAGCAGCCAAGGTCAGGGTAGAGGGTACACTGAAGCTTTCTTT.

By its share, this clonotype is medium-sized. DNA for the CDR3: TGTGCCACCAGCCGAGGGGTCGTCACTGAAGCTTTCTTT. Amino acids: CATSRGVVTEAFF. V usage is TRBV15 and J usage is TRBJ1-1; D is possibly TRBD1 (5 bases). There are 13 residues in the CDR3. V shed 5 bases and J shed 4 bases, with 11 bases lying between them. The germline gives CDR1 LNHNV, CDR2 YYDKDF (reference sequence). The full variable domain, in which reference TRBV15 and TRBJ1-1 provide the parts outside the CDR3, is DAMVIQNPRYQVTQFGKPVTLSCSQTLNHNVMYWYQQKSSQAPKLLFHYYDKDFNNEADTPDNFQSRRPNTSFCFLDIRSPGLGDTAMYLCATSRGVVTEAFFGQGTRLTVV.

The CDR3 DNA is TGTGCCAGTCACCCAGGTTCGCTCTATGGCTACACCTTC. This encodes CASHPGSLYGYTF. V and J are TRBV19 and TRBJ1-2; unclear D gene. From germline, CDR1 is LNHDA and CDR2 SQIVND (reference sequence). The CDR3 loop spans 13 amino acids. Trimming cost V 8 bases and J 4 bases, with 14 bases left between them.

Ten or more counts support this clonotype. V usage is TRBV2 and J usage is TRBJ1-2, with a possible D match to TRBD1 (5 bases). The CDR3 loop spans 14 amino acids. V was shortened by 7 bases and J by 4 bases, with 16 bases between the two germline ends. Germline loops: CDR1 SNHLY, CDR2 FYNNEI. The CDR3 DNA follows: TGTGCCAGCACCCCGGGGGAGGGGAGCTATGGCTACACCTTC. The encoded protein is CASTPGEGSYGYTF.

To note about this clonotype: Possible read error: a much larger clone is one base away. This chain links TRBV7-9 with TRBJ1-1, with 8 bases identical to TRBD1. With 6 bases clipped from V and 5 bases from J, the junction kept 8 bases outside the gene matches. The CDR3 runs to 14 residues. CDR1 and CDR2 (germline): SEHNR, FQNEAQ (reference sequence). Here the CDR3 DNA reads TGTGCCAGCAGATCCGACAGGGGTGGAACTGAAGCTTTCTTT. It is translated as CASRSDRGGTEAFF.

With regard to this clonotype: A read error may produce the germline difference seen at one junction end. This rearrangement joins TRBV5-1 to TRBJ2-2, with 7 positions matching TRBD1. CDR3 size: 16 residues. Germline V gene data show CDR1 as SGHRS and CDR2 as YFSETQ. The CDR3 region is CAGRSTGTENTGELFF. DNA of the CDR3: TGCGCCGGCAGAAGCACCGGGACAGAAAACACCGGGGAGCTGTTTTTT. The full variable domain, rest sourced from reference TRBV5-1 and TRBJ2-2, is KAGVTQTPRYLIKTRGQQVTLSCSPISGHRSVSWYQQTPGQGLQFLFEYFSETQRNKGNFPGRFSGRQFSNSRSEMNVSTLELGDSALYLCAGRSTGTENTGELFFGEGSRLTVL.

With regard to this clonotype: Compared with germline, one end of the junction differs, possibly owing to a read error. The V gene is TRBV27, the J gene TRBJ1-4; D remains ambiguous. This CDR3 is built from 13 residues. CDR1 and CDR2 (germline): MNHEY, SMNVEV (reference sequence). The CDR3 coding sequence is TGTGCCCGCAGTTTCGGAACTAATGACAAACTGTTTTTT. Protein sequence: CARSFGTNDKLFF.

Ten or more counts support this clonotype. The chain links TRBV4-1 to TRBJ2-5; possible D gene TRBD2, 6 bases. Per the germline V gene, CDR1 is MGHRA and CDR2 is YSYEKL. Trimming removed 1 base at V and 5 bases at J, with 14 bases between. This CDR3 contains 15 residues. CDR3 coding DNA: TGCGCCAGCAGCCAAGGCCCGGGACTGGGGGAGACCCAGTACTTC. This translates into CASSQGPGLGETQYF.

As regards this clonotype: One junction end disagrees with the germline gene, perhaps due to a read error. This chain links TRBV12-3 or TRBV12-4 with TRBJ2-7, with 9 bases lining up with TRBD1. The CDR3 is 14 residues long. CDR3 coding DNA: TGTGCCAGCAGTTCCGACAGGGGGGTCTACAAGCAGTACTTC. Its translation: CASSSDRGVYKQYF.

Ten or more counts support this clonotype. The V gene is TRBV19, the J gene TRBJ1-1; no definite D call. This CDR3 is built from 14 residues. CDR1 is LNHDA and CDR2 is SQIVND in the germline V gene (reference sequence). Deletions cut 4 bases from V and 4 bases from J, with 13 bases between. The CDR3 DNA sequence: TGTGCCAGTAGTAAAGTCGGGGTAGGCACTGAAGCTTTCTTT. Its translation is CASSKVGVGTEAFF. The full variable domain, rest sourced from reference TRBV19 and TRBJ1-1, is DGGITQSPKYLFRKEGQNVTLSCEQNLNHDAMYWYRQDPGQGLRLIYYSQIVNDFQKGDIAEGYSVSREKKESFPLTVTSAQKNPTAFYLCASSKVGVGTEAFFGQGTRLTVV.

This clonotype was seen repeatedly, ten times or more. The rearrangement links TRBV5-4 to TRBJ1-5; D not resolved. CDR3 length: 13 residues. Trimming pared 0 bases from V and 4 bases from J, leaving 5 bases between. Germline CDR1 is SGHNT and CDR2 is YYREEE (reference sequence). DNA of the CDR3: TGTGCCAGCAGCTTGGCCCCAAATCAGCCCCAGCATTTT. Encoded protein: CASSLAPNQPQHF.

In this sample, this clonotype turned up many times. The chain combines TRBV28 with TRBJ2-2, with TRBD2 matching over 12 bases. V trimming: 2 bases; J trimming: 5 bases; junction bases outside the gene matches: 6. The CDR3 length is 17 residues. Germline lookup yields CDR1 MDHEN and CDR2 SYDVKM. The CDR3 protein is CASSLGLAGTLTGELFF. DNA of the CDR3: TGTGCCAGCAGTTTAGGACTAGCGGGGACTTTAACCGGGGAGCTGTTTTTT.

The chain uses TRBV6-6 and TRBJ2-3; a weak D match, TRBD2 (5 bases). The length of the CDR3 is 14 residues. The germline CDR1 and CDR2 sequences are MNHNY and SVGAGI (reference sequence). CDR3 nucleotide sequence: TGTGTTAGCAGTTACGAGGGATGGACAGATACGCAGTATTTT. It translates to CVSSYEGWTDTQYF.

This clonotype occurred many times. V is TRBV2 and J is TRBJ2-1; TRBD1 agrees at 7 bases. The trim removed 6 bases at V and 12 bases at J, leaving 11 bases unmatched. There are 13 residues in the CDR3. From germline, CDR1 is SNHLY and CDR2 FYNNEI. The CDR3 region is CASSPNRQGRQFF. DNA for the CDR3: TGTGCCAGCAGCCCCAACCGACAGGGACGGCAGTTCTTC.

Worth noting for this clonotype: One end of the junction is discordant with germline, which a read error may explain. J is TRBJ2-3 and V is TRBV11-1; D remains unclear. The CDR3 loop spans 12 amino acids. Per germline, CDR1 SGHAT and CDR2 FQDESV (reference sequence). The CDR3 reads CAGSSPRDTQYF. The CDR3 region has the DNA TGTGCCGGCAGCTCCCCCCGAGATACGCAGTATTTT.

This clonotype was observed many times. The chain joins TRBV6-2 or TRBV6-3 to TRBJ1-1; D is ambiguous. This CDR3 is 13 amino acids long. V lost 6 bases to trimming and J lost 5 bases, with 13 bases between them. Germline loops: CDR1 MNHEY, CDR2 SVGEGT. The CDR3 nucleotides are TGTGCCAGCAGCGGTTACCGGGGAACTGAAGCTTTCTTT. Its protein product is CASSGYRGTEAFF.

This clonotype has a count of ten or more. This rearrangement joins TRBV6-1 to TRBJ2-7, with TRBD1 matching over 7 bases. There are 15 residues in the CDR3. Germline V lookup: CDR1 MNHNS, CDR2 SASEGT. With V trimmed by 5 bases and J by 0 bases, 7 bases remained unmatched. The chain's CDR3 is CASSPTGASSYEQYF. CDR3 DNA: TGTGCCAGCAGTCCCACAGGGGCTAGCTCCTACGAGCAGTACTTC.

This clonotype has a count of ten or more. CDR3 loop: CASSIRLRTDTQYF. CDR3 bases: TGTGCCAGCAGTATAAGGCTTCGGACAGATACGCAGTATTTT. V usage is TRBV2 and J usage is TRBJ2-3; D is unresolved. Germline V gene sequence: CDR1 SNHLY, CDR2 FYNNEI. V was pared by 5 bases and J by 3 bases, with 12 bases between. The CDR3 runs to 14 residues.

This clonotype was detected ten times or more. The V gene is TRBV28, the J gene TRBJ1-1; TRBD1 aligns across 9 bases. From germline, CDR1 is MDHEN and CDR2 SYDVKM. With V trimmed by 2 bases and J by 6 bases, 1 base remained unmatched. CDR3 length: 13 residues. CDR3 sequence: CASSLGQGPEAFF. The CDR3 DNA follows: TGTGCCAGCAGTTTAGGACAGGGGCCTGAAGCTTTCTTT. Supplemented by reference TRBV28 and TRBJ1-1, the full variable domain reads DVKVTQSSRYLVKRTGEKVFLECVQDMDHENMFWYRQDPGLGLRLIYFSYDVKMKEKGDIPEGYSVSREKKERFSLILESASTNQTSMYLCASSLGQGPEAFFGQGTRLTVV.

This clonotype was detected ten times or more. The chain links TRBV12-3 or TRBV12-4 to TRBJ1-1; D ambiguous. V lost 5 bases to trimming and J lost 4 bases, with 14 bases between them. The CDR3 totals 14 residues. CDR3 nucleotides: TGTGCCAGCAGTCCAAGGACCTTAGTCACTGAAGCTTTCTTT. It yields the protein CASSPRTLVTEAFF.

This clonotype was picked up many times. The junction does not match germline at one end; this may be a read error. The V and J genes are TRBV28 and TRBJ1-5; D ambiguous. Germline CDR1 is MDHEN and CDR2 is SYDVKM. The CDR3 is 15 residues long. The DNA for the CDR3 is TGTACCAGCAGTTCCTTAGGGAGGTTCAATCAGCCCCAGCATTTT. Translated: CTSSSLGRFNQPQHF.

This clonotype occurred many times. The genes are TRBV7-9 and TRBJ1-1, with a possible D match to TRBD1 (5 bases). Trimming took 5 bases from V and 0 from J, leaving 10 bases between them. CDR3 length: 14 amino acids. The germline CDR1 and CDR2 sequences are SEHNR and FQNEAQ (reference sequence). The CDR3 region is CASSPGTLNTEAFF. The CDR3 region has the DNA TGTGCCAGCAGCCCGGGGACCCTGAACACTGAAGCTTTCTTT.

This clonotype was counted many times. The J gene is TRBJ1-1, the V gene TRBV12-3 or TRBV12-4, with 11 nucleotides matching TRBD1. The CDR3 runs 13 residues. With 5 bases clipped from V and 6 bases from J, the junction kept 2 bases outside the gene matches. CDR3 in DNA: TGTGCCAGCAGTCTGGGACAGGGGGCTGAAGCTTTCTTT. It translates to CASSLGQGAEAFF.